The rows below give T cell receptor beta chains drawn from one sample of a study of blood T cell repertoires in COVID-19. TCRdb's table, derived via immunoSEQ multiplex PCR, lists solely in-frame clones and lacks some. The sample contains about 220,000 clones, 84% of which appear only once. The sequenced sample consisted of peripheral blood. The receptors shown here come from a woman aged 60-75 years who had recovered from COVID-19. The CDR3 runs from the conserved cysteine through the conserved F or W. The D gene is left open where the match is weak. Some rows mark clone size as missing; the rest say once, few, many or name a class of expanded clone.

j_call v_call cdr3_length clone_size d_call cdr3_aa cdr3_nt
TRBJ2-1 TRBV27 17 - TRBD2 CASSLLGLAGGLGEQFF TGTGCCAGCAGTTTATTAGGACTAGCGGGGGGGTTGGGTGAGCAGTTCTTC
TRBJ2-5 TRBV2 14 - TRBD1 CASSGDRGPQTQYF TGTGCCAGCAGCGGGGACAGGGGTCCCCAGACCCAGTACTTC
TRBJ1-5 TRBV27 19 - TRBD1 CASSLRAGQGVSSNQPQHF TGTGCCAGCAGTTTAAGGGCGGGACAGGGCGTTTCGAGCAATCAGCCCCAGCATTTT
TRBJ2-7 TRBV7-2 15 - - CASSPGTPGYDEQYF TGTGCCAGCAGCCCCGGGACACCCGGCTATGACGAGCAGTACTTC
TRBJ2-3 TRBV7-7 14 - - CASSLGPGTDTQYF TGTGCTAGCAGCTTAGGACCAGGAACAGATACGCAGTATTTT
TRBJ1-5 TRBV7-2 13 - TRBD1 CASSRTGVQPQHF TGTGCCAGCAGCCGAACAGGGGTTCAGCCCCAGCATTTT
TRBJ1-1 TRBV2 13 - TRBD1 CASTVRQGTEAFF TGTGCCAGCACCGTTAGACAGGGCACTGAAGCTTTCTTT
TRBJ2-5 TRBV5-1 15 - TRBD1 CASSLGGQGQETQYF TGCGCCAGCAGCTTGGGGGGACAGGGGCAAGAGACCCAGTACTTC
TRBJ2-1 TRBV7-3 13 - - CASSPGSYNEQFF TGTGCCAGCAGCCCCGGCTCCTACAATGAGCAGTTCTTC
TRBJ2-5 TRBV9 15 - TRBD2 CASSVAAGGYETQYF TGTGCCAGCAGCGTAGCTGCGGGGGGGTACGAGACCCAGTACTTC
TRBJ1-1 TRBV6-5 15 many TRBD1 CASSYRGQGYTEAFF TGTGCCAGCAGTTACCGGGGACAGGGGTACACTGAAGCTTTCTTT
TRBJ1-3 TRBV7-9 15 - - CASSLIRGRGNTIYF TGTGCCAGCAGTTTAATCAGGGGCCGAGGAAACACCATATATTTT
TRBJ2-5 TRBV7-2 14 once - CASSLSAGQGTQYF TGTGCCAGCAGCTTATCGGCTGGCCAGGGGACCCAGTACTTC
TRBJ2-6 TRBV5-4 15 - - CASSLVPMGANVLTF TGTGCCAGCAGCTTGGTTCCCATGGGGGCCAACGTCCTGACTTTC
TRBJ1-5 TRBV18 16 few - CASSPVGGFGNQPQHF TGTGCCAGCTCACCAGTGGGGGGATTTGGCAATCAGCCCCAGCATTTT
TRBJ1-2 TRBV15 15 - TRBD1 CATSSLDRGADGYTF TGTGCCACCAGCAGCTTGGACAGGGGTGCGGATGGCTACACCTTC
TRBJ1-2 TRBV4-2 16 once - CASSQEGTGYGYGYTF TGTGCCAGCAGCCAAGAAGGAACAGGGTACGGTTATGGCTACACCTTC
TRBJ1-4 TRBV11-2 15 - TRBD1 CASSPPRGLYEKLFF TGTGCCAGCAGCCCCCCCAGGGGGCTCTATGAAAAACTGTTTTTT
TRBJ1-1 TRBV21-1 15 - - CSKRQHGAVNTEAFF TGTTCGAAACGCCAGCATGGAGCCGTGAACACTGAAGCTTTCTTT
TRBJ1-4 TRBV2 15 once - CASSGGRLLNEKLFF TGTGCCAGCAGTGGAGGGAGGTTGCTTAATGAAAAACTGTTTTTT
TRBJ2-5 TRBV28 13 - - CASSFRGQETQYF TGTGCCAGCAGTTTCCGGGGCCAAGAGACCCAGTACTTC
TRBJ1-2 TRBV10-3 17 - - CAISESGGGSLIYGYTF TGTGCCATCAGTGAGTCGGGAGGAGGGAGCCTTATCTATGGCTACACCTTC
TRBJ2-1 TRBV27 17 - TRBD2 CASSFSPSGGPYNEQFF TGTGCCAGCAGTTTTTCCCCTAGCGGGGGGCCCTACAATGAGCAGTTCTTC
TRBJ1-2 TRBV6-2/TRBV6-3 13 once - CASSYGRNYGYTF TGTGCCAGCAGTTATGGCCGAAACTATGGCTACACCTTC
TRBJ1-4 TRBV29-1 13 few TRBD1 CSVAGQGGEKLFF TGCAGCGTGGCCGGACAGGGCGGAGAAAAACTGTTTTTT
TRBJ2-1 TRBV5-1 14 - - CASSLELADNEQFF TGCGCCAGCAGCTTGGAGCTAGCCGACAATGAGCAGTTCTTC
TRBJ2-3 TRBV12-5 16 - TRBD2 CASGRTSGVSTDTQYF TGTGCTAGTGGCCGGACTAGCGGGGTTAGCACAGATACGCAGTATTTT
TRBJ1-2 TRBV5-6 13 - - CASSPDSYYGYTF TGTGCCAGCAGCCCGGACAGCTACTATGGCTACACCTTC
TRBJ2-7 TRBV4-1 21 - - CASSQVPTRPFRDPNSYEQYF TGCGCCAGCAGCCAAGTACCAACAAGACCCTTCCGGGATCCGAACTCCTACGAGCAGTACTTC
TRBJ1-1 TRBV19 16 - TRBD1 CASSTSGGVMNTEAFF TGTGCCAGTAGTACTTCAGGGGGCGTGATGAACACTGAAGCTTTCTTT
TRBJ1-2 TRBV7-9 14 - - CASSLDTVPYGYTF TGTGCCAGCAGCTTAGACACAGTTCCTTATGGCTACACCTTC
TRBJ2-7 TRBV4-1 15 - - CASSHPGGTTYEQYF TGCGCCAGCAGCCACCCAGGGGGGACGACCTACGAGCAGTACTTC
TRBJ2-7 TRBV3-1/TRBV3-2 14 - TRBD2 CASSQDGTNHEQYF TGTGCCAGCAGCCAAGATGGGACTAACCACGAGCAGTACTTC
TRBJ2-7 TRBV7-9 14 once TRBD1 CASSDRASVDEQYF TGTGCCAGCTCGGACAGGGCGAGTGTAGACGAGCAGTACTTC
TRBJ1-1 TRBV11-1 13 - - CASSSLRVTEAFF TGTGCCAGCAGCTCGCTCAGGGTCACTGAAGCTTTCTTT
TRBJ2-3 TRBV6-5 15 few - CASSYSRSDSDTQYF TGTGCCAGCAGTTACTCGAGATCCGACTCCGATACGCAGTATTTT
TRBJ2-3 TRBV12-5 15 - TRBD1 CASAPGTGSKDTQYF TGTGCTAGTGCCCCGGGGACAGGGAGTAAAGATACGCAGTATTTT
TRBJ1-2 TRBV4-1 15 - - CASSPGTTRAGGYTF TGCGCCAGCAGCCCCGGGACTACCCGTGCGGGGGGCTACACCTTC
TRBJ1-4 TRBV9 15 - - CASSVGVGGNEKLFF TGTGCCAGCAGCGTAGGGGTGGGGGGTAATGAAAAACTGTTTTTT
TRBJ2-1 TRBV10-3 16 - TRBD2 CAISEGSGGGLDEQFF TGTGCCATCAGTGAGGGGAGCGGGGGGGGCCTGGATGAGCAGTTCTTC
TRBJ1-5 TRBV6-6 13 - - CASTSRPSQPQHF TGTGCCAGCACTTCGCGCCCGAGCCAGCCCCAGCATTTT
TRBJ1-2 TRBV20-1 10 - - CSASEADFPF TGCAGTGCTAGCGAGGCAGACTTTCCCTTC